The present TCR beta chain was sequenced within a study of molecular identifiers for immune sequencing clone quantification (dated 2018 in TCRdb). Turning to the overall study: For a replicate experiment, the RNA from either 20,000 or 100,000 naive CD8 T cells was divided into five aliquots, and four of those aliquots went on to sequencing. This methods study benchmarked molecular-identifier clustering-based TCR repertoire sequencing (MIDCIRS) and TCR RNA copy counting, using CD8 T cells to do so.

Beyond this particular receptor, the publication reports: Highly expanded clone sizes could be underestimated if identical TCR molecules share a barcode. Spiked-in Jurkat TCR RNA equivalent to a single cell was reported to be detectable even among approximately 1 million naive CD8 T cells. Modeling estimated around 3 recovered TCR RNA copies per cell, compared with 8.5 to 10 by digital PCR, which implies 25% to 30% capture efficiency. When barcode sub-clustering was left out, chimeric consensus sequences inflated TCR diversity, with chimeras reaching as high as 47%. In CMV-specific effector cells, over 99% of molecules were held by clones above 20 RNA copies, whereas under 1% of molecules were held by such clones in naive cells. The naive libraries included spiked-in Jurkat TCR RNA (10 copies' worth), and this Jurkat TCR RNA is not part of the donor repertoire.

Libraries of naive CD8 T cells were built from anywhere between roughly 17,000 and 1,000,000 sorted cells, with 10%, 30% or 50% of the purified RNA used. Naive CD8 T cells, defined as CD8+CD4-CCR7+CD45RA+, were FACS-sorted into RLT Plus buffer on a BD FACSAria II. To test detection sensitivity, Jurkat RNA equivalent to roughly eleven TCR copies was spiked into samples of roughly 20,000-1,100,000 naive CD8 T cells. Enrichment of CD8 T cells was performed with RosetteSep CD8+ T Cell Enrichment Cocktail and Ficoll-Paque, after which ACK red cell lysis was carried out. The receptor library was made with PCR. This sample was sequenced with a NextSeq 500. Preparation of bulk TCR libraries followed a previously described approach, with the TCR primers listed in Table S5. The Qiagen AllPrep DNA/RNA kit was used to purify total RNA. Before any analysis, reads coming from multiple sequencing runs of the same library were combined into one pool. In the paper's pipeline: Reads were retained only if their TCR constant sequence matched exactly, and those retained reads were trimmed to 150 nt and grouped according to their 12-nt molecular barcodes. Reads in each barcode group were sub-clustered using a 15% Levenshtein threshold, and a quality-weighted consensus sequence was built for each RNA molecule. Non-functional sequences were removed, as were lower-count sequences one edit away from another. Based on fitting two negative binomial distributions, any barcode sub-cluster with under 20% of the maximum read count was discarded. TCRdb trimmed the raw reads at Q25, called clones with MiXCR and kept productive beta chains. Rows matching on CDR3 protein sequence are summarized as one entry with the most common DNA and genes. The authors' filters were not applied to this entry. This sample lists roughly 630,000 distinct CDR3 sequences; 25% were detected once. The ten largest clones add up to roughly 0.83% of the sample.

Per the germline V gene, SQVTM is the CDR1 and ANQGSEA is the CDR2. Inclusive of the bounding cysteine and phenylalanine, the CDR3 is 14 residues long. The only DNA kept is the CDR3, 42 bases in frame from the first base. This clonotype appeared many times. No antigen is known for it. Germline and junction disagree at one end, which may indicate a read error. The clonotype was recovered from a human donor in good health. Some libraries in this study had Jurkat cell RNA spiked in. The chain is encoded by TRBV29-1 joined to TRBJ2-2, with the D gene too uncertain to name. The sequenced material came from naive CD8+ T cells from blood, with Jurkat cell RNA spiked in. Read against the paper, the sample's cell subset or site label means: FACS-sorted CD8+CD4-CCR7+CD45RA+ naive T cells. The DNA sequence is as follows: TGCAGCGTGGAAGGAACGAGACCCACCGGGGAGCTGTTTTTT. Its translation is CSVEGTRPTGELFF.